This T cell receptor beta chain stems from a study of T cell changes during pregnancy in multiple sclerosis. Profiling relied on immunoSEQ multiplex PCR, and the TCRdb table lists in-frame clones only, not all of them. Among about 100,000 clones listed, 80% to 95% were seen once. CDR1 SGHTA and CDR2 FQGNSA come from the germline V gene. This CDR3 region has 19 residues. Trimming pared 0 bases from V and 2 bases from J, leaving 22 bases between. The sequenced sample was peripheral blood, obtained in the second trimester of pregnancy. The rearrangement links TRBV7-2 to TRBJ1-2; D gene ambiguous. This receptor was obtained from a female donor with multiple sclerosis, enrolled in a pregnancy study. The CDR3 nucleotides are TGTGCCAGCAGCTTAGCGGCCCCGAGGAGGGCTTCCGTGAACTATGGCTACACCTTC. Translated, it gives CASSLAAPRRASVNYGYTF. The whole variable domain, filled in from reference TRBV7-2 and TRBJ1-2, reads GAGVSQSPSNKVTEKGKDVELRCDPISGHTALYWYRQSLGQGLEFLIYFQGNSAPDKSGLPSDRFSAERTGGSVSTLTIQRTQQEDSAVYLCASSLAAPRRASVNYGYTFGSGTRLTVV.